These 27 T cell receptor beta chains were all obtained from the same sample, sequenced in a study of T-cell reconstitution after alpha-beta-depleted transplantation in children. Preparing the TCRbeta library involved the use of unique molecular identifiers. MiXCR, applied by TCRdb to the PCR reads, yields one record per CDR3 protein. The table records roughly 200,000 distinct CDR3 sequences, approximately 10% of them present only once. The source was PBMCs from the stem cell graft donor, collected from the stem cell graft. These receptors were taken from a human donor who donated a stem cell graft to a child with acute lymphoblastic leukemia.

V gene TRBV5-1 combines with J gene TRBJ1-1; 8 bases line up with TRBD1. There are 16 residues in the CDR3. With V trimmed by 0 bases and J by 5 bases, 9 bases remained unmatched. Germline V gives CDR1 SGHRS, CDR2 YFSETQ. In DNA, the CDR3 is TGCGCCAGCAGCTTGGATGCAGGGGGCCGTGATACTGAAGCTTTCTTT. This encodes CASSLDAGGRDTEAFF.

The table lists this clonotype with many counts. The chain carries TRBV2 and TRBJ1-5; D gene ambiguous. Germline V gene data show CDR1 as SNHLY and CDR2 as FYNNEI. The CDR3 totals 18 residues. V lost 6 bases and J 0 bases, leaving 21 bases between the germline ends. CDR3 nucleotide sequence: TGTGCCAGCAGAGGCAGCGGAGGACGCCCTTATAGCAATCAGCCCCAGCATTTT. This translates into CASRGSGGRPYSNQPQHF.

This clonotype has ten or more counts. V and J are TRBV7-2 and TRBJ1-6; D gene uncertain. Germline values: CDR1 SGHTA, CDR2 FQGNSA. V lost 1 base to trimming and J lost 9 bases, with 13 bases between them. There are 15 residues in the CDR3. CDR3 coding DNA: TGTGCCAGCAGCTTAGGGCCGGGGTTCGGTTCACCCCTCCACTTT. It specifies CASSLGPGFGSPLHF.

The table lists this clonotype with a few counts. The chain recombines TRBV7-8 with TRBJ1-5, with D possibly being TRBD1 (6 bases). The germline V gene has CDR1 SGHVS and CDR2 FQNEAQ. V lost 4 bases and J 2 bases, leaving 15 bases between the germline ends. The CDR3 has 16 residues. The CDR3 region has the DNA TGTGCCAGCAGCTCCGGGGGGGCGTTCGGCAATCAGCCCCAGCATTTT. Its protein product is CASSSGGAFGNQPQHF.

In its sample, this clonotype was seen many times. The chain joins TRBV4-3 to TRBJ1-6; no firm D call. V lost 0 bases, J lost 8 bases, and 14 bases lay in between. CDR1 is LGHNA, CDR2 YSLEER, per germline. CDR3 size: 16 residues. The CDR3 sequence is CASSQDYMLFYSPLHF. In DNA, the CDR3 is TGCGCCAGCAGCCAAGATTATATGCTTTTTTATTCACCCCTCCACTTT.

This clonotype was seen a handful of times. The rearrangement links TRBV7-2 to TRBJ1-6, with D possibly being TRBD1 (5 bases). Germline V gene lookup returns CDR1 SGHTA and CDR2 FQGNSA. The CDR3 runs to 16 residues. Trimming stripped 2 bases from V and 6 bases from J, with 14 bases between. CDR3 sequence (DNA): TGTGCCAGCAGCTTAATGGGCAGGGCCTCTAATTCACCCCTCCACTTT. Translated: CASSLMGRASNSPLHF.

This clonotype was recorded at least ten times. The genes are TRBV10-3 and TRBJ2-7; 11 bases agree with TRBD1. With 7 bases clipped from V and 2 bases from J, the junction kept 4 bases outside the gene matches. The CDR3 sequence is 14 residues long. Germline-derived CDR1 and CDR2 are ENHRY and SYGVKD. CDR3 sequence: CAINPGQGAYEQYF. DNA of the CDR3: TGTGCCATCAACCCGGGACAGGGGGCCTACGAGCAGTACTTC.

In this sample, this clonotype turned up many times. The genes are TRBV7-7 and TRBJ2-1; D remains unclear. CDR1 SSHAT and CDR2 FNYEAQ come from the germline V gene (reference sequence). Trimming removed 3 bases at V and 5 bases at J, with 8 bases between. This CDR3 is 13 amino acids long. CDR3 in amino acids: CASSLRLDNEQFF. In DNA, the CDR3 is TGTGCCAGCAGCTTGAGACTCGACAATGAGCAGTTCTTC.

This clonotype was observed a handful of times. The germline gene is not matched at one end of the junction; a read error may be the cause. The chain recombines TRBV5-4 with TRBJ2-2; TRBD2 matches 14 bases. From germline, CDR1 is SGHNT and CDR2 YYREEE (reference sequence). The CDR3 spans 19 residues. The CDR3 coding sequence is TGTGCGAGCAAAAGACTAGCGGGGGGGCCGTCTTTAGGCACCGGGGAGCTGTTTTTT. It translates to CASKRLAGGPSLGTGELFF.

On this clonotype: The junction does not match germline at one end; this may be a read error. V and J are TRBV10-2 and TRBJ2-6, with 11 bases fitting TRBD1. This CDR3 has 16 residues. The germline CDR1 and CDR2 sequences are WSHSY and SAAADI. CDR3 sequence reads: CASTGQGARRANILTF. The CDR3 nucleotides read TGCGCCAGCACCGGACAGGGGGCGAGAAGGGCCAACATCCTGACTTTC.

The chain is built from TRBV5-1 and TRBJ2-3; D unresolved. The V gene lost 0 bases and the J gene lost 4 bases, with 15 bases spanning the gap. Germline loops: CDR1 SGHRS, CDR2 YFSETQ. This CDR3 has 16 residues. The CDR3 DNA follows: TGCGCCAGCAGCTTGGGAGGCCGTGGAATTTCAGATACGCAGTATTTT. The encoded protein is CASSLGGRGISDTQYF.

Comments on this clonotype: A much larger clone lies one base from this, so it may be a read error. The rearrangement links TRBV9 to TRBJ1-4; D gene uncertain. The length of the CDR3 is 15 residues. Germline assignment: CDR1 SGDLS and CDR2 YYNGEE. This chain's CDR3 is CASGVFGTTNEKLFF. The CDR3 bases are TGTGCCAGCGGCGTATTTGGTACAACTAATGAAAAACTGTTTTTT.

This clonotype was counted many times. The V and J genes are TRBV4-3 and TRBJ1-1, with D possibly TRBD1 on 6 matching bases. Between the trimmed V and J ends, which lost 4 bases and 7 bases, there was a span of 13 bases. Per germline, CDR1 LGHNA and CDR2 YSLEER. The CDR3 sequence is 13 residues long. This CDR3 reads CASSPQGLGEAFF. The CDR3, as DNA: TGCGCCAGCAGCCCACAGGGACTGGGTGAAGCTTTCTTT.

The V gene is TRBV7-2, the J gene TRBJ1-1, with a possible D match to TRBD1 (5 bases). Germline V gene data show CDR1 as SGHTA and CDR2 as FQGNSA. The CDR3 totals 14 residues. Trimming left V 2 bases short and J 4 bases short, with 11 bases between. The CDR3 region is CASSLRAQGTEAFF. As DNA, the CDR3 is TGTGCCAGCAGCTTAAGAGCCCAGGGCACTGAAGCTTTCTTT.

The rearrangement joins TRBV12-3 or TRBV12-4 to TRBJ2-5, with a tentative D call TRBD1 (6 bases). CDR3 length equals 13 residues. Trimming cost V 5 bases and J 5 bases, with 12 bases left between them. The CDR3 DNA reads as TGTGCCAGCAGTACACAGGGTTGGGAGACCCAGTACTTC. Translating it yields CASSTQGWETQYF.

In its sample, this clonotype was seen a few times. J is TRBJ2-1 and V is TRBV20-1, with D maybe TRBD1 (5 bases). Trimming left V 3 bases short and J 2 bases short, with 11 bases between. The CDR3 loop spans 14 amino acids. Germline assignment: CDR1 DFQATT and CDR2 SNEGSKA (reference sequence). The CDR3 protein is CSASMWGAYNEQFF. CDR3 nucleotides: TGCAGTGCTAGTATGTGGGGCGCCTACAATGAGCAGTTCTTC.

Many counts were recorded for this clonotype. V and J are TRBV10-1 and TRBJ2-5; the D is unclear. V lost 2 bases to trimming and J lost 5 bases, with 6 bases between them. Germline-derived CDR1 and CDR2 are WNHNN and SYGVQD (reference sequence). The CDR3 runs to 12 residues. The CDR3 sequence is CASSETFETQYF. The CDR3 DNA is TGCGCCAGCAGTGAGACCTTCGAGACCCAGTACTTC.

The genes are TRBV5-1 and TRBJ2-5; 9 nucleotides match TRBD1. This CDR3 has 15 residues. CDR1 and CDR2 from the germline V gene are SGHRS and YFSETQ. Trimming took 4 bases from V and 5 from J; bases not matched to a gene: 9. The CDR3 DNA follows: TGCGCCAGCAGCGAAGGGACAGGGCTTTGGGAGACCCAGTACTTC. It translates to CASSEGTGLWETQYF.

This clonotype was counted many times. The V and J genes are TRBV12-3 or TRBV12-4 and TRBJ1-6, with D possibly matching TRBD1 (5 bases). The V end was cut by 3 bases, the J end by 3 bases, with 6 bases between. This CDR3 comprises 14 residues. The CDR3 DNA reads as TGTGCCAGCAGTTTCCAGGGCTATAATTCACCCCTCCACTTT. Translated, it gives CASSFQGYNSPLHF.

The genes are TRBV3-1 and TRBJ1-1; 7 bases line up with TRBD1. Germline trimming cut 4 bases from V and 4 bases from J; bases unmatched to any gene: 9. The CDR3 has 15 amino acids. Germline V gene data show CDR1 as LGHDT and CDR2 as YNNKEL (reference sequence). Here the CDR3 DNA reads TGTGCCAGCAGCCGCCAGGGACAGCCGATCACTGAAGCTTTCTTT. Protein product: CASSRQGQPITEAFF. Based on the CDR3 plus reference TRBV3-1 and TRBJ1-1, the full variable domain is DTAVSQTPKYLVTQMGNDKSIKCEQNLGHDTMYWYKQDSKKFLKIMFSYNNKELIINETVPNRFSPKSPDKAHLNLHINSLELGDSAVYFCASSRQGQPITEAFFGQGTRLTVV.

The chain joins TRBV20-1 to TRBJ2-4; 7 nucleotides match TRBD1. There are 18 residues in the CDR3. Losses at the gene ends were 0 bases for V and 0 bases for J; bases not matched to a gene: 11. Per germline, CDR1 DFQATT and CDR2 SNEGSKA (reference sequence). CDR3 protein: CSARDPRGNDIAKNIQYF. Here the CDR3 DNA reads TGCAGTGCTAGAGATCCCAGGGGGAACGATATAGCCAAAAACATTCAGTACTTC.

The chain carries TRBV5-1 and TRBJ1-2; D might be TRBD1 (5 bases). Trimming cost V 4 bases and J 4 bases, with 23 bases left between them. The length of the CDR3 is 17 residues. Looked up from germline, CDR1 is SGHRS and CDR2 is YFSETQ. The DNA of the CDR3 is TGCGCCAGCAGCAAATCGACAGCCCCAACGATCCTCTATGGCTACACCTTC. Protein product: CASSKSTAPTILYGYTF.

This clonotype was seen only a few times. This chain links TRBV7-8 with TRBJ1-2; no firm D call. Germline V gene lookup returns CDR1 SGHVS and CDR2 FQNEAQ. The CDR3 contains 15 residues. V was trimmed by 2 bases and J by 3 bases, leaving 13 bases between them. The CDR3 here is CASSLRLVSHYGYTF. As DNA, the CDR3 is TGTGCCAGCAGCTTACGTTTGGTCAGTCACTATGGCTACACCTTC.

The chain recombines TRBV5-1 with TRBJ2-2; TRBD1 agrees at 9 bases. CDR1 SGHRS and CDR2 YFSETQ come from the germline V gene. The CDR3 runs 14 residues. V was clipped by 4 bases and J by 6 bases; unmatched bases: 4. The CDR3 reads CASSRDRAPGELFF. Written as DNA, the CDR3 is TGCGCCAGCAGCCGGGACAGGGCTCCCGGGGAGCTGTTTTTT.

In this sample, this clonotype turned up a few times. The CDR3 sequence: CASSLEGDTGELFF. The CDR3 DNA reads as TGTGCCAGCAGTTTAGAGGGGGACACCGGGGAGCTGTTTTTT. V gene TRBV12-3 or TRBV12-4 combines with J gene TRBJ2-2; possible D gene TRBD1, 6 bases. The CDR3 extends over 14 amino acids. V lost 1 base, J lost 3 bases, and 6 bases lay in between.

This clonotype came up many times. V and J are TRBV6-5 and TRBJ1-3; the D is unclear. Germline V gives CDR1 MNHEY, CDR2 SVGAGI. Trimming took off 5 bases at V and 0 bases at J, with 11 bases between the two ends. The CDR3 totals 15 residues. The DNA of the CDR3 is TGTGCCAGCAGTCTCGGACGGAACTCTGGAAACACCATATATTTT. This codes for CASSLGRNSGNTIYF.

This clonotype was observed a handful of times. The chain employs TRBV4-2 and TRBJ1-1; D may be TRBD1 (6 bases). The CDR3 extends over 15 amino acids. Germline CDR1 is LGHNA and CDR2 is YNFKEQ. V was clipped by 4 bases and J by 0 bases, with 12 bases between them. Here the CDR3 DNA reads TGTGCCAGCAGCCTCGGGGGGGCCGTGAACACTGAAGCTTTCTTT. This encodes CASSLGGAVNTEAFF.